This T cell receptor (beta chain) was found in a study of CD8+ T cells in alopecia areata. Treatment in this sample: oral pan-JAK inhibitor, 5-10 mg twice daily. Germline loops: CDR1 GTSNPN, CDR2 SVGIG (reference sequence). This CDR3 region has 16 residues. Trimming took 2 bases from V and 3 from J; bases not matched to a gene: 9. RNA was extracted and reverse transcribed into cDNA as the sequencing template. Some clones are missing from TCRdb's copy, which holds only in-frame ones; the method was immunoSEQ multiplex PCR. The repertoire holds roughly 170,000 clones, with about 60% as singletons. The material sequenced was CD8+ T cells sorted from blood, taken at week 24, from a patient treated with tofacitinib. The TCR originated in a human donor with alopecia areata. V is TRBV30 and J is TRBJ2-3; 9 nucleotides match TRBD2. CDR3 bases: TGTGCCTGGAGTCGCTCAGCGGGGGGCCTTACAGATACGCAGTATTTT. This encodes CAWSRSAGGLTDTQYF. Variable domain in full (rest from reference TRBV30 and TRBJ2-3): SQTIHQWPATLVQPVGSPLSLECTVEGTSNPNLYWYRQAAGRGLQLLFYSVGIGQISSEVPQNLSASRPQDRQFILSSKKLLLSDSGFYLCAWSRSAGGLTDTQYFGPGTRLTVL.